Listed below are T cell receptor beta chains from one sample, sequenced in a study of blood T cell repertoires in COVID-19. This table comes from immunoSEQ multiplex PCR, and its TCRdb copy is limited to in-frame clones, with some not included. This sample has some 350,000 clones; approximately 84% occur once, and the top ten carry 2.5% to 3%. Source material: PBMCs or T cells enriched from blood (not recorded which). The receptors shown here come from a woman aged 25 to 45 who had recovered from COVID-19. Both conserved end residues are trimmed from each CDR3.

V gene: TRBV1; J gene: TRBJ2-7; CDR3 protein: TSRGQGSYEQY
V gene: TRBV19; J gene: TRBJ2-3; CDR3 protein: ASSISLAVRGSTDTQY
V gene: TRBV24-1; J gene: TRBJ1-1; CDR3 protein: ATSDGRGEAF
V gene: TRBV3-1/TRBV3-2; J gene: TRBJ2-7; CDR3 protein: ASSQDTGPYEQY
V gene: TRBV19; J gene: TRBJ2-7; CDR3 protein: ASSIGSFYEQY
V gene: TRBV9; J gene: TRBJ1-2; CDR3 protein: ASSVSGTGTYGYT
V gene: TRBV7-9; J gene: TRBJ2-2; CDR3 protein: ASTRQGASGELF
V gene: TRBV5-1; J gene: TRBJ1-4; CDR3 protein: ASSLGQGVEKLF
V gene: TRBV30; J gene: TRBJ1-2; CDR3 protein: AWSVEGGYT
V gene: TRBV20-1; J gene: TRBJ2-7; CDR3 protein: SARGRGEQY
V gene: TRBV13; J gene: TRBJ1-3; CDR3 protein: ASSYNRGPGNTIY
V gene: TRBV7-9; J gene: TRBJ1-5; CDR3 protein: ASSEYSNQPQH
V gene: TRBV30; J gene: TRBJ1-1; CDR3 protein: AWSGQDGNTEAF
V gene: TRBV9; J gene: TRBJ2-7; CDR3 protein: ASSVGGQAYEQY
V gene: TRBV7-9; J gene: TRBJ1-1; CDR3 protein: ASSLGTGGASEAF
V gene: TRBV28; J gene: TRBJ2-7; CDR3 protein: ATSKPRGPEQY
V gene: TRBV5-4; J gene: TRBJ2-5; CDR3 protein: ASAPGTGNEKTQY
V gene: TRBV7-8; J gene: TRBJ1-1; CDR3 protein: ASSETGFRNTEAF
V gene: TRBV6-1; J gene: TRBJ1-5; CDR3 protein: ASSEAGGTGYRNNQPQH
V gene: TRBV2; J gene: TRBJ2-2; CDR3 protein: ASRGTGLRELF
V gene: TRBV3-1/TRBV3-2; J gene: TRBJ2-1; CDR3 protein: ASSRRLAEDYNEQF
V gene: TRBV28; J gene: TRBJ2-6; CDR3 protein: ASSLSGLVSGANVLT
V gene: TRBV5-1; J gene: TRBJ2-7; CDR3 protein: ASSTGGGIRGSYEQY
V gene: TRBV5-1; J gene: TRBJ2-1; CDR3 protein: ASSTGTRVHEQF
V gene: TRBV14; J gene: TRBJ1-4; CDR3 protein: ASSQDRNEKLF
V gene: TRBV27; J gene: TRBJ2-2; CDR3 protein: ARAGGTGELF